A single sample is the source of the 9 T cell receptor beta chains below, sequenced in a study of cytomegalovirus exposure and HLA in healthy donors. 60 Vbeta and 13 Jbeta primers were used in PCR. Clones were read by immunoSEQ multiplex PCR, and TCRdb kept only the in-frame ones, dropping some. The sample has some 150,000 clones, over 70% seen once. The sequencing sample was made of PBMCs. The receptor source for this set is a man aged 30 to 39 in good health and CMV-seronegative.

This clone was seen a single time. The genes are TRBV11-2 and TRBJ1-1, with D perhaps TRBD1 (6 bases). V was clipped by 5 bases and J by 1 base, with 11 bases between them. CDR1 and CDR2 from the germline V gene are SGHAT and FQNNGV. CDR3 length equals 14 residues. The CDR3 bases are TGTGCCAGCAGCCCGACAGGAGCGAACACTGAAGCTTTCTTT. This encodes CASSPTGANTEAFF. Full variable domain (missing parts from reference TRBV11-2 and TRBJ1-1): EAGVAQSPRYKIIEKRQSVAFWCNPISGHATLYWYQQILGQGPKLLIQFQNNGVVDDSQLPKDRFSAERLKGVDSTLKIQPAKLEDSAVYLCASSPTGANTEAFFGQGTRLTVV.

The CDR3 nucleotides are TGTGCCAGTAGTAGGTCGGTGCGACACAGGACAGATACGCAGTATTTT. Its translation: CASSRSVRHRTDTQYF. This chain connects TRBV19 to TRBJ2-3, with D perhaps matching TRBD1 (5 bases). The CDR3 spans 16 residues. Per the germline V gene, CDR1 is LNHDA and CDR2 is SQIVND (reference sequence). V was cut by 4 bases and J by 3 bases, with 17 bases left in between.

The genes are TRBV6-5 and TRBJ2-1, with D possibly being TRBD1 (6 bases). Trimming took off 0 bases at V and 7 bases at J, with 13 bases between the two ends. The germline V gene has CDR1 MNHEY and CDR2 SVGAGI. The CDR3 is 15 residues long. The CDR3 region has the DNA TGTGCCAGCAGTTACTCGGGACAAGGGGTGAATGAGCAGTTCTTC. Residues: CASSYSGQGVNEQFF.

V and J are TRBV7-9 and TRBJ2-7; no clear D gene. The CDR3 runs to 17 residues. Trimming removed 5 bases from V and 0 bases from J, with 20 bases in between. The V gene's germline CDR1 is SEHNR and CDR2 FQNEAQ (reference sequence). The CDR3 nucleotides read TGTGCCAGCAGCCCGGCTAGTCCCCTCTGGAGCTCCTACGAGCAGTACTTC. This gives the protein CASSPASPLWSSYEQYF.

This chain links TRBV28 with TRBJ2-2; D not certain. The V gene's germline CDR1 is MDHEN and CDR2 SYDVKM. Trimming stripped 7 bases from V and 3 bases from J, with 12 bases between. There are 14 residues in the CDR3. The CDR3 coding sequence is TGTGCCAGCACCACGGGTAGCCACACCGGGGAGCTGTTTTTT. Protein sequence: CASTTGSHTGELFF.

This clone was seen only a few times. The chain carries TRBV9 and TRBJ2-7; tentatively, D is TRBD2 (7 bases). This CDR3 region has 15 residues. Germline CDR1 reads SGDLS; CDR2 reads YYNGEE. Trimming cost V 0 bases and J 7 bases, with 17 bases left between them. The CDR3 sequence: CASSVGGGLPGEQYF. As DNA, the CDR3 is TGTGCCAGCAGCGTAGGGGGGGGGCTGCCGGGGGAGCAGTACTTC.

The chain combines TRBV6-1 with TRBJ2-7, with 12 bases fitting TRBD2. The CDR3 contains 15 residues. With 6 bases clipped from V and 2 bases from J, the junction kept 5 bases outside the gene matches. CDR1 is MNHNS and CDR2 is SASEGT in the germline V gene. The CDR3 reads CASSLTSGGPYEQYF. In nucleotides, the CDR3 is TGTGCCAGCAGCCTTACTAGCGGGGGGCCCTACGAGCAGTACTTC.

The chain is built from TRBV6-4 and TRBJ1-2; TRBD1 matches at 8 bases. With 6 bases clipped from V and 8 bases from J, the junction kept 8 bases outside the gene matches. This CDR3 has 13 residues. Per the germline V gene, CDR1 is MRHNA and CDR2 is SNTAGT. Here the CDR3 DNA reads TGTGCCAGCAGCCGGGACAGGTTCGGCGGCTACACCTTC. This codes for CASSRDRFGGYTF.

The J gene is TRBJ1-5, the V gene TRBV19; 11 nucleotides match TRBD1. The CDR3 totals 15 residues. Per the germline V gene, CDR1 is LNHDA and CDR2 is SQIVND (reference sequence). Trimming at V came to 7 bases and at J to 6 bases, leaving 8 bases not matched to a gene. For the CDR3, the DNA is TGTGCCAGTATCTCGGACAGGGGGCCGTTTCAGCCCCAGCATTTT. It yields the protein CASISDRGPFQPQHF.